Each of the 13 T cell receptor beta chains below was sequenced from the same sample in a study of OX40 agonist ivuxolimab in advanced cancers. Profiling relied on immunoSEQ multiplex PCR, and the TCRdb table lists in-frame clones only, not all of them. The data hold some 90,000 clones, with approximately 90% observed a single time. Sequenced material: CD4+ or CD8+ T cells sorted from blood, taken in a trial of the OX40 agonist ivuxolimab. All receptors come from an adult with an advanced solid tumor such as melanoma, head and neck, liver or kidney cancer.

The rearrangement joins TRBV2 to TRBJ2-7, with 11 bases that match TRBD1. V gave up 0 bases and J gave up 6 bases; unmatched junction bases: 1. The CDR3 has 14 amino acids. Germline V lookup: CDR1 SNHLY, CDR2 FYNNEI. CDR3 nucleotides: TGTGCCAGCAGTGAAGCGGGACAGGGGGGCGAGCAGTACTTC. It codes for CASSEAGQGGEQYF. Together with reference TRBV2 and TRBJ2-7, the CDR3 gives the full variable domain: EPEVTQTPSHQVTQMGQEVILRCVPISNHLYFYWYRQILGQKVEFLVSFYNNEISEKSEIFDDQFSVERPDGSNFTLKIRSTKLEDSAMYFCASSEAGQGGEQYFGPGTRLTVT.

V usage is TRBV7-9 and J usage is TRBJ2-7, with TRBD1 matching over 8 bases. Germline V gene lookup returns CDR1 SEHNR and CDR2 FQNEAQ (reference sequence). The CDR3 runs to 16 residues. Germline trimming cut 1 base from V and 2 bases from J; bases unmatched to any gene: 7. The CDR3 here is CASSLGTGYDTYEQYF. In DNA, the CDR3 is TGTGCCAGCAGCTTAGGGACAGGGTACGATACCTACGAGCAGTACTTC. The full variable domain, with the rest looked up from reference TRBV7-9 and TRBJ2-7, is DTGVSQNPRHKITKRGQNVTFRCDPISEHNRLYWYRQTLGQGPEFLTYFQNEAQLEKSRLLSDRFSAERPKGSFSTLEIQRTEQGDSAMYLCASSLGTGYDTYEQYFGPGTRLTVT.

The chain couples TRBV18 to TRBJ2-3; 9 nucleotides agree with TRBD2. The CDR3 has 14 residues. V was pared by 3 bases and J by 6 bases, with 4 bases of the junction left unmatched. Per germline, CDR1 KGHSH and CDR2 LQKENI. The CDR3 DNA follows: TGTGCCAGCTCACCGGGACTAGCTTGGGATACGCAGTATTTT. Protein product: CASSPGLAWDTQYF.

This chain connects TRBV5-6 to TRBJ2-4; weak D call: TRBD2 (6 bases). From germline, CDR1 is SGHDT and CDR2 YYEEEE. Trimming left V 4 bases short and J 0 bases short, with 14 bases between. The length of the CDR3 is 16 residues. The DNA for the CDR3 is TGTGCCAGCAGCCGGCTAGCGACCATAGCCAAAAACATTCAGTACTTC. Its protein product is CASSRLATIAKNIQYF. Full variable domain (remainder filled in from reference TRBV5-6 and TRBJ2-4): DAGVTQSPTHLIKTRGQQVTLRCSPKSGHDTVSWYQQALGQGPQFIFQYYEEEERQRGNFPDRFSGHQFPNYSSELNVNALLLGDSALYLCASSRLATIAKNIQYFGAGTRLSVL.

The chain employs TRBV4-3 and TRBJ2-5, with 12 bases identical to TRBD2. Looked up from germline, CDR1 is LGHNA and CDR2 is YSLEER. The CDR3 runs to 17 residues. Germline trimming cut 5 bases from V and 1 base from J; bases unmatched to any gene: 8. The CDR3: CASSLGRTSGTQETQYF. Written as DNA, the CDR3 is TGCGCCAGCAGCTTGGGAAGGACTAGCGGGACCCAAGAGACCCAGTACTTC.

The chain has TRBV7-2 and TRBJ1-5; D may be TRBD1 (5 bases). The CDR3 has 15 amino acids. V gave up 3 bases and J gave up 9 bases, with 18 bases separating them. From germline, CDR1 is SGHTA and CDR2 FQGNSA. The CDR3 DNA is TGTGCCAGCAGCTTCTCCGGGACGCAAAGCGGGCCCCAGCATTTT. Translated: CASSFSGTQSGPQHF.

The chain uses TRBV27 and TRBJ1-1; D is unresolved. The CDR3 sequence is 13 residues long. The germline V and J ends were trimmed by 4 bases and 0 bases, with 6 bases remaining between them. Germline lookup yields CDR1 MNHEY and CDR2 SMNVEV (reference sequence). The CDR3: CASSSYLNTEAFF. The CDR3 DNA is TGTGCCAGCAGTTCTTACTTGAACACTGAAGCTTTCTTT.

In DNA form, the CDR3 reads TGTGCCAGCAGCGTAGATCAGGGCAATCAGCCCCAGCATTTT. Protein product: CASSVDQGNQPQHF. V and J are TRBV9 and TRBJ1-5, with D hard to call. Germline CDR1 is SGDLS and CDR2 is YYNGEE. Trimming stripped 0 bases from V and 2 bases from J, with 6 bases between. The CDR3 loop spans 14 amino acids. Using reference TRBV9 and TRBJ1-5 for the parts outside the CDR3, the full variable domain is DSGVTQTPKHLITATGQRVTLRCSPRSGDLSVYWYQQSLDQGLQFLIQYYNGEERAKGNILERFSAQQFPDLHSELNLSSLELGDSALYFCASSVDQGNQPQHFGDGTRLSIL.

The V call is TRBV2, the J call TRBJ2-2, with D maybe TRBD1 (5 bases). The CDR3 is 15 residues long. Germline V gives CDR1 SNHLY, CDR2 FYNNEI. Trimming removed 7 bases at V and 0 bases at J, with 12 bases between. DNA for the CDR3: TGTGCCAGCAATAAGGGGTACTCGAACACCGGGGAGCTGTTTTTT. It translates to CASNKGYSNTGELFF. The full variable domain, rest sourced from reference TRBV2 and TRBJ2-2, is EPEVTQTPSHQVTQMGQEVILRCVPISNHLYFYWYRQILGQKVEFLVSFYNNEISEKSEIFDDQFSVERPDGSNFTLKIRSTKLEDSAMYFCASNKGYSNTGELFFGEGSRLTVL.

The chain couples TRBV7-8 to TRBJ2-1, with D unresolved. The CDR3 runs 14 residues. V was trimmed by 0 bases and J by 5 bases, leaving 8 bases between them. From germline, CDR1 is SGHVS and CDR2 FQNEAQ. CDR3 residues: CASSLARKNNEQFF. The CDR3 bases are TGTGCCAGCAGCTTAGCAAGGAAAAACAATGAGCAGTTCTTC.

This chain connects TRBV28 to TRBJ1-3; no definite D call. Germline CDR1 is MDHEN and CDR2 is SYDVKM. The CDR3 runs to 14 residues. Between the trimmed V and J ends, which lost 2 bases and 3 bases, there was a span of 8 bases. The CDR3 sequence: CASSLDQIGNTIYF. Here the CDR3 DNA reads TGTGCCAGCAGTTTAGACCAAATTGGAAACACCATATATTTT.

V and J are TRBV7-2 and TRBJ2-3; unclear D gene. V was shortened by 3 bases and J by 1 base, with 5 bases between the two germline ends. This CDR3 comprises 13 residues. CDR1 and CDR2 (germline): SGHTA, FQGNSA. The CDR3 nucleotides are TGTGCCAGCAGCTTTTTAGGCACAGATACGCAGTATTTT. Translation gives CASSFLGTDTQYF.

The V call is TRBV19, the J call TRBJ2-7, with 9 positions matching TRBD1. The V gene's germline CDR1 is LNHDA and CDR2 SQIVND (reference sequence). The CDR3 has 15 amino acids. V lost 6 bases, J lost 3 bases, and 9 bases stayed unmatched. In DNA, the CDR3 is TGTGCCAGTAGCGCGACCGGGACAGGGAGCTACGAGCAGTACTTC. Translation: CASSATGTGSYEQYF.